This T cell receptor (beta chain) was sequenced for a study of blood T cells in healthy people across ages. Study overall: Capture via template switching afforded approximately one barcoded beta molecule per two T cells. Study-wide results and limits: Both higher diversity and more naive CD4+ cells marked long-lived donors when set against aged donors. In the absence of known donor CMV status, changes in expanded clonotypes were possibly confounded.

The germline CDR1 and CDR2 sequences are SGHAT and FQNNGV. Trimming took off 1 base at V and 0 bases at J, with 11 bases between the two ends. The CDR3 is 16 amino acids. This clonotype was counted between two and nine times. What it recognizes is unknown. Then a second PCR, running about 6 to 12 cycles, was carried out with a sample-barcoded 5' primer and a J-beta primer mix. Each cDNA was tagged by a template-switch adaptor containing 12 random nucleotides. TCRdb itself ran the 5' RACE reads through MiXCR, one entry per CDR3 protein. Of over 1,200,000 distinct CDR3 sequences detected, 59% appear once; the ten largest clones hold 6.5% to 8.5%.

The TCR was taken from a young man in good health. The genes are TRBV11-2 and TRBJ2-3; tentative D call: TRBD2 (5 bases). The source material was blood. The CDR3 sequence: CASSLVGGLSTDTQYF. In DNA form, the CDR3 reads TGTGCCAGCAGCTTAGTCGGCGGGCTAAGCACAGATACGCAGTATTTT.